One T cell receptor beta chain is described in this entry. The germline CDR1 and CDR2 sequences are KGHSH and LQKENI. The V gene lost 1 base and the J gene lost 5 bases, with 10 bases spanning the gap. The CDR3 runs to 14 residues. The data derive from a study of cytomegalovirus exposure and HLA in healthy donors. A multiplex PCR was run with 60 Vbeta primers and 13 Jbeta primers. Sequenced by immunoSEQ multiplex PCR; TCRdb stores in-frame clones only, minus some. This sample has approximately 190,000 clones, with more than 60% found just once. Each donor was nominally healthy when sampled (though unrecorded immune exposures were likely).

Source material: PBMCs. The origin of this receptor is a woman between 25 and 40 years old in good health and CMV-seropositive. The V and J genes are TRBV18 and TRBJ2-3; D may be TRBD1 (6 bases). The CDR3 DNA reads as TGTGCCAGCTCACCACGGCAGGGGATAGATACGCAGTATTTT. Protein sequence: CASSPRQGIDTQYF.